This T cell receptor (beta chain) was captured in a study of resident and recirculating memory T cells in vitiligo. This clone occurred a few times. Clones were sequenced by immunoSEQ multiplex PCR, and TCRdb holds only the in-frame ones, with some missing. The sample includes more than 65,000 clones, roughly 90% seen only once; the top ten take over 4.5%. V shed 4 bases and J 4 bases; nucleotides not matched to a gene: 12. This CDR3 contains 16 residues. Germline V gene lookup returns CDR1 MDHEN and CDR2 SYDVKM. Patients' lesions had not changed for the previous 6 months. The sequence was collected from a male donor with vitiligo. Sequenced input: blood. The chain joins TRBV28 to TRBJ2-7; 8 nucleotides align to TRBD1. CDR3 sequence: CASSSGGAGGLYEQYF. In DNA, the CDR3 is TGTGCCAGCAGTTCCGGGGGCGCAGGGGGCCTGTACGAGCAGTACTTC.